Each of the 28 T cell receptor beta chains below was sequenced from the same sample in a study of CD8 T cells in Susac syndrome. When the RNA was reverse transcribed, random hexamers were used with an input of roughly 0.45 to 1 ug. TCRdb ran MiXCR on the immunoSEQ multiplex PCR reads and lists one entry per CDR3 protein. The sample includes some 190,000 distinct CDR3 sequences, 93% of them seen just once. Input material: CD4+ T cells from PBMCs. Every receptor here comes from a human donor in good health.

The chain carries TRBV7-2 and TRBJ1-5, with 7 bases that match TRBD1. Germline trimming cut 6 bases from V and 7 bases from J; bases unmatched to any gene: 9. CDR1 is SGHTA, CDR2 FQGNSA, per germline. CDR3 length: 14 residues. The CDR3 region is CASSVRQGEQPQHF. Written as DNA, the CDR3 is TGTGCCAGCAGTGTCCGGCAGGGGGAACAGCCCCAGCATTTT.

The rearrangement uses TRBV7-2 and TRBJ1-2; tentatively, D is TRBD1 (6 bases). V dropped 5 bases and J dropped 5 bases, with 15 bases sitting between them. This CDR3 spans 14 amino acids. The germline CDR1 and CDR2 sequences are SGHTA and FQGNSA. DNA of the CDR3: TGTGCCAGCAGCCCCCACAGGGTAGGATATGGCTACACCTTC. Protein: CASSPHRVGYGYTF.

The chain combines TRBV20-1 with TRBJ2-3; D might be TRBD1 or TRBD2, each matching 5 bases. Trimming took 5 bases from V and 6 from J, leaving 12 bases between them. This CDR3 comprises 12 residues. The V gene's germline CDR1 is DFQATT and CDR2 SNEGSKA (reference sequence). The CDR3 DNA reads TGCAGTGCTCCCCAGGGAGCCGATACGCAGTATTTT. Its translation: CSAPQGADTQYF.

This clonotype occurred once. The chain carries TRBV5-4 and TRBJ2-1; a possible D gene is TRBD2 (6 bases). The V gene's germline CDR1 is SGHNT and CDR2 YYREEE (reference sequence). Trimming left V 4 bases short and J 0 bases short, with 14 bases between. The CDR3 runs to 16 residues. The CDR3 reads CASSRTGGDSYNEQFF. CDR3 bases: TGTGCCAGCAGCCGAACCGGCGGGGACTCCTACAATGAGCAGTTCTTC.

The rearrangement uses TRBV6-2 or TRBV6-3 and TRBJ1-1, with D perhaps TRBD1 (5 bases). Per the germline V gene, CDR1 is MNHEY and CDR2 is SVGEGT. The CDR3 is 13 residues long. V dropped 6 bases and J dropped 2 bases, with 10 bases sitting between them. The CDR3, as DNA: TGTGCCAGCAGGGGCGGACACAACACTGAAGCTTTCTTT. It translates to CASRGGHNTEAFF.

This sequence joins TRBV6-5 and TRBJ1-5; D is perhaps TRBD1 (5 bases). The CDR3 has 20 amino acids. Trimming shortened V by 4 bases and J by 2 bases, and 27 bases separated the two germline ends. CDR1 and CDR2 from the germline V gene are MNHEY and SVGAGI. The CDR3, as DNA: TGTGCCAGCAGTTCATTATTGGGCGGGGGGATTGGGTTGGGCAATCAGCCCCAGCATTTT. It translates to CASSSLLGGGIGLGNQPQHF.

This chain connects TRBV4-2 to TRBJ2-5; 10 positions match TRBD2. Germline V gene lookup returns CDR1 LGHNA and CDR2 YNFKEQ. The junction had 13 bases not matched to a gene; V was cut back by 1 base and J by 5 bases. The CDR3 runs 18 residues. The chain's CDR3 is CASSQGSLSGGAGETQYF. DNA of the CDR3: TGTGCCAGCAGCCAAGGGTCGTTGAGCGGGGGGGCTGGCGAGACCCAGTACTTC.

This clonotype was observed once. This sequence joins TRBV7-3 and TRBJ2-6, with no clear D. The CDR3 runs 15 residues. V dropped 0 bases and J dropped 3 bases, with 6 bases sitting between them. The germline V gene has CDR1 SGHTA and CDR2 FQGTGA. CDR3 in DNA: TGTGCCAGCAGCTTAACGATCGGTGGGGCCAACGTCCTGACTTTC. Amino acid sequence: CASSLTIGGANVLTF.

CDR3 sequence reads: CASSEPPPGRNEQFF. CDR3 nucleotide sequence: TGTGCCAGCAGCGAGCCCCCCCCTGGGAGGAATGAGCAGTTCTTC. V and J are TRBV9 and TRBJ2-1; a weak D match, TRBD2 (6 bases). Trimming cost V 3 bases and J 7 bases, with 17 bases left between them. The CDR3 runs 15 residues. The germline CDR1 and CDR2 sequences are SGDLS and YYNGEE.

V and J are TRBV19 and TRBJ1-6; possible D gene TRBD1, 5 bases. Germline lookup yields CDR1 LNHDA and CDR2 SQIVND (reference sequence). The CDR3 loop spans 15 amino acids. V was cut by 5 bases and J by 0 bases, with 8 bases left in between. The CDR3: CASSPGSSYNSPLHF. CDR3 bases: TGTGCCAGTAGTCCAGGGAGCTCCTATAATTCACCCCTCCACTTT.

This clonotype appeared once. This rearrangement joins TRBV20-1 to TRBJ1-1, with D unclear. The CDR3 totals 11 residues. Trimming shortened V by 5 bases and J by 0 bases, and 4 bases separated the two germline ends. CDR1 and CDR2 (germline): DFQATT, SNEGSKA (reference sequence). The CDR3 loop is CSASMNTEAFF. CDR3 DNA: TGCAGTGCTTCAATGAACACTGAAGCTTTCTTT.

This chain's CDR3 is CASSRSSTDTQYF. DNA of the CDR3: TGTGCCAGCAGCCGTAGTAGCACAGATACGCAGTATTTT. This chain uses TRBV3-1 with TRBJ2-3; D uncertain. Between the trimmed V and J ends, which lost 4 bases and 0 bases, there was a span of 5 bases. Germline CDR1 is LGHDT and CDR2 is YNNKEL (reference sequence). The CDR3 spans 13 residues.

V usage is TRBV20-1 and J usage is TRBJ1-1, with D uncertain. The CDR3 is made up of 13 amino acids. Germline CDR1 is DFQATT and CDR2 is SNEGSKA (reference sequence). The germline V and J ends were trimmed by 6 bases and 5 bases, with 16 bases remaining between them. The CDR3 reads CSALHPVGTEAFF. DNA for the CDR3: TGCAGTGCCTTACATCCAGTGGGGACTGAAGCTTTCTTT.

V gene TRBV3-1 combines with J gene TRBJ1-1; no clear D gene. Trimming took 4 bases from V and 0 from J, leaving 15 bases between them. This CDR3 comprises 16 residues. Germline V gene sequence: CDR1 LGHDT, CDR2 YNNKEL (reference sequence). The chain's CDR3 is CASSPPPVRLNTEAFF. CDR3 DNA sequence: TGTGCCAGCAGCCCCCCCCCGGTCAGACTGAACACTGAAGCTTTCTTT.

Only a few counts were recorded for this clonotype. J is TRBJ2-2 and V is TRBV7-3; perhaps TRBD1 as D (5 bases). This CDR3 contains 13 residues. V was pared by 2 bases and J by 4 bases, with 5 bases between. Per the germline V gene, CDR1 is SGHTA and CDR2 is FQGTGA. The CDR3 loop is CASSLGATGELFF. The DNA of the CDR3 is TGTGCCAGCAGCTTAGGGGCCACCGGGGAGCTGTTTTTT.

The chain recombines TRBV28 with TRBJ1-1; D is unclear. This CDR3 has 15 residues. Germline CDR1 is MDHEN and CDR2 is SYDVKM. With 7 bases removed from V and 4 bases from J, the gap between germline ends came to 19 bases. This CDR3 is CASTSPEGAGTEAFF. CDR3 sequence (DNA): TGTGCCAGCACCTCTCCGGAGGGTGCGGGCACTGAAGCTTTCTTT.

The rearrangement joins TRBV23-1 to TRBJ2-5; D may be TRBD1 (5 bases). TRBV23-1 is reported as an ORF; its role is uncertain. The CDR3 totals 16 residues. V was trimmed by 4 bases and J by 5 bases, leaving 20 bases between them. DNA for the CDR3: TGCGCCAGCAGTCCCCCGACCTCAGGGCCGCCGGAGACCCAGTACTTC. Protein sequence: CASSPPTSGPPETQYF.

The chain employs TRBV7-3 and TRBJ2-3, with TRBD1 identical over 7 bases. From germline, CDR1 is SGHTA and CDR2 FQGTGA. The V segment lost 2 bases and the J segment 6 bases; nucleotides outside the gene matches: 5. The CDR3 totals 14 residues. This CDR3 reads CASSLWQGDDTQYF. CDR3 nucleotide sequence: TGTGCCAGCAGCTTATGGCAGGGGGACGATACGCAGTATTTT.

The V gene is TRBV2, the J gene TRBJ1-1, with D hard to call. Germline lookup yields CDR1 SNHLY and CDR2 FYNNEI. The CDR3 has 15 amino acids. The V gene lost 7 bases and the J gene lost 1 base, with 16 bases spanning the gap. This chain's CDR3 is CASTSGGRKNTEAFF. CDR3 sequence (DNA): TGTGCCAGCACCTCAGGAGGCAGAAAGAACACTGAAGCTTTCTTT.

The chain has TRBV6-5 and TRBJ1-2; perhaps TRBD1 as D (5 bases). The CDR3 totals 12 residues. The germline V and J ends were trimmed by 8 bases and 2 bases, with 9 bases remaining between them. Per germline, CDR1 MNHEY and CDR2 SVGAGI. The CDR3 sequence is CASRGGNYGYTF. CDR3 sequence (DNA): TGTGCCAGCCGGGGGGGGAACTATGGCTACACCTTC.

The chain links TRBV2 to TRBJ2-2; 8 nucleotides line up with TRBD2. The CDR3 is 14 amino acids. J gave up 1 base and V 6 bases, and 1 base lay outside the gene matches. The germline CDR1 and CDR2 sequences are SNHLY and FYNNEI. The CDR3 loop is CASRSGGNTGELFF. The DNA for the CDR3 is TGTGCCAGCAGGAGCGGGGGGAACACCGGGGAGCTGTTTTTT.

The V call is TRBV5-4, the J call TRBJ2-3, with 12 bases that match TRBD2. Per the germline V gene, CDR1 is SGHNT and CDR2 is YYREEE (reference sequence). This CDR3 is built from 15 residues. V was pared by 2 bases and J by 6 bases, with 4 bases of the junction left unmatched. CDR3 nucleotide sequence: TGTGCCAGCAGCTTACGGACTAGCGGGGTTGATACGCAGTATTTT. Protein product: CASSLRTSGVDTQYF. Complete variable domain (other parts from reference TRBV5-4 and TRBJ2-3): ETGVTQSPTHLIKTRGQQVTLRCSSQSGHNTVSWYQQALGQGPQFIFQYYREEENGRGNFPPRFSGLQFPNYSSELNVNALELDDSALYLCASSLRTSGVDTQYFGPGTRLTVL.

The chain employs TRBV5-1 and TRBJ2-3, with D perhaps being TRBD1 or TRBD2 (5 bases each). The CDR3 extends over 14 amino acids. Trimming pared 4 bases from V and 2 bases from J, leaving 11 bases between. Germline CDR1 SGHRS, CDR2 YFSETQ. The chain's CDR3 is CASSLRDLTDTQYF. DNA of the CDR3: TGCGCCAGCAGCCTACGGGACCTCACAGATACGCAGTATTTT.

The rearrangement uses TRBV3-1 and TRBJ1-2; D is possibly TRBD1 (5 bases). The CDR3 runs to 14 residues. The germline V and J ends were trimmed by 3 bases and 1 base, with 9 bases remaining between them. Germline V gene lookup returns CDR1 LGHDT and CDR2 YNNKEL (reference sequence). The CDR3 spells CASSQGGVNYGYTF. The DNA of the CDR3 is TGTGCCAGCAGCCAGGGGGGGGTTAACTATGGCTACACCTTC. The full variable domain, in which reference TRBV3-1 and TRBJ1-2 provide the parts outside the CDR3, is DTAVSQTPKYLVTQMGNDKSIKCEQNLGHDTMYWYKQDSKKFLKIMFSYNNKELIINETVPNRFSPKSPDKAHLNLHINSLELGDSAVYFCASSQGGVNYGYTFGSGTRLTVV.

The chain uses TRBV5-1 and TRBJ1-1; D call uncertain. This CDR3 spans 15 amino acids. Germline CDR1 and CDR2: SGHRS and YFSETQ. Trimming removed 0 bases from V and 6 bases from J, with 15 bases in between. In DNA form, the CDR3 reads TGCGCCAGCAGCTTGGAGGGCCGAACGGAGGCTGAAGCTTTCTTT. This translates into CASSLEGRTEAEAFF.

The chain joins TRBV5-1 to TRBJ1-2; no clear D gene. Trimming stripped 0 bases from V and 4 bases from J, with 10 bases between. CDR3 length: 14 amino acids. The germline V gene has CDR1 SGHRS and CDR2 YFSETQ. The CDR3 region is CASSLAVGIYGYTF. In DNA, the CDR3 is TGCGCCAGCAGCTTGGCCGTAGGGATCTATGGCTACACCTTC. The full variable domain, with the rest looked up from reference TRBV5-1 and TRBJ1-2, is KAGVTQTPRYLIKTRGQQVTLSCSPISGHRSVSWYQQTPGQGLQFLFEYFSETQRNKGNFPGRFSGRQFSNSRSEMNVSTLELGDSALYLCASSLAVGIYGYTFGSGTRLTVV.

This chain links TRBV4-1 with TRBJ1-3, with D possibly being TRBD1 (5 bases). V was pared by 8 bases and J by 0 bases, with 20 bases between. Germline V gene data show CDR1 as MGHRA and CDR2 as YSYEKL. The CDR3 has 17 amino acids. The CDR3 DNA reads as TGCGCCAGCGCTCGTACCGGGTGGGACGACTCTGGAAACACCATATATTTT. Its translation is CASARTGWDDSGNTIYF.

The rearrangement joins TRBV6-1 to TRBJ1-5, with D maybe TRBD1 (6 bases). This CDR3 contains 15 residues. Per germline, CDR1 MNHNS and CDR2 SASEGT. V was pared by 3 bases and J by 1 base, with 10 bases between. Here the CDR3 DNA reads TGTGCCAGCAGTGATGGGGGCGGCAGCAATCAGCCCCAGCATTTT. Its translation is CASSDGGGSNQPQHF.